Each of the 16 T cell receptor beta chains below was sequenced from the same sample in a study of cytomegalovirus exposure and HLA in healthy donors. Clones were read by immunoSEQ multiplex PCR, and TCRdb kept only the in-frame ones, dropping some. The sample includes approximately 100,000 clones, approximately 95% of them seen just once. Sequencing was carried out using PBMCs. These receptors were collected from a woman aged 25 to 39 in good health and CMV-seropositive.

The CDR3 protein is CASTASDRVYGYTF. In nucleotides, the CDR3 is TGTGCCAGCACCGCCTCTGACAGGGTATATGGCTACACCTTC. The gene calls are TRBV5-6 and TRBJ1-2; TRBD1 matches 7 bases. The germline V gene encodes CDR1 SGHDT and CDR2 YYEEEE. The CDR3 extends over 14 amino acids. The V gene end was trimmed by 6 bases and the J gene end by 5 bases; junction bases not matched to a gene: 10.

The chain combines TRBV28 with TRBJ1-5; D unresolved. The CDR3 is made up of 16 amino acids. Germline V gene lookup returns CDR1 MDHEN and CDR2 SYDVKM. The ends were cut back, 6 bases at V and 6 bases at J, with 21 bases in the middle. The CDR3 region is CASSKVPEVSSQPQHF. DNA for the CDR3: TGTGCCAGCAGCAAGGTCCCGGAGGTTTCGAGTCAGCCCCAGCATTTT.

This clone was detected only once. The J gene is TRBJ2-5, the V gene TRBV6-5; a possible D gene is TRBD1 (6 bases). The J call is doubtful: the DNA matches TRBJ2-7 better. The CDR3 runs 13 residues. From germline, CDR1 is MNHEY and CDR2 SVGAGI. The CDR3 DNA reads as TGTGCCAGCAGTTACTTCAGGGGCTACGAGCAGTACTTC. As protein: CASSYFRGYEQYF.

CDR3 sequence reads: CASSFDRGGTGELFF. CDR3 nucleotide sequence: TGTGCCAGCAGTTTCGACAGGGGTGGGACCGGGGAGCTGTTTTTT. J is TRBJ2-2 and V is TRBV7-2; TRBD1 matches 8 bases. After removal of 6 bases from V and 5 bases from J, the junction contained 8 bases not matched to a gene. Germline V CDR1 and CDR2: SGHTA, FQGNSA. There are 15 residues in the CDR3.

CDR3 loop: CASSLAGVSYEQYF. The CDR3 DNA reads as TGTGCCAGCAGTTTGGCGGGTGTCTCCTACGAGCAGTACTTC. The rearrangement links TRBV28 to TRBJ2-5; a weak D match, TRBD2 (5 bases). Judging by the DNA end, TRBJ2-7 fits better; the J call may be wrong. The CDR3 length is 14 residues. Germline V gives CDR1 MDHEN, CDR2 SYDVKM.

V is TRBV11-3 and J is TRBJ2-7; tentative D call: TRBD1 (7 bases). The length of the CDR3 is 13 residues. The germline V and J ends were trimmed by 5 bases and 0 bases, with 8 bases remaining between them. CDR1 and CDR2 (germline): SGHNT, YENEEA. CDR3 sequence: CASSQGGSYEQYF. CDR3 bases: TGTGCCAGCAGCCAGGGGGGCTCCTACGAGCAGTACTTC.

The chain links TRBV28 to TRBJ2-3; D gene ambiguous. From germline, CDR1 is MDHEN and CDR2 SYDVKM. The CDR3 has 14 residues. V was cut by 6 bases and J by 4 bases, with 14 bases left in between. The CDR3, as DNA: TGTGCCAGCAGATTTCGTCCACTTTCAGATACGCAGTATTTT. Encoded protein: CASRFRPLSDTQYF.

The rearrangement joins TRBV6-5 to TRBJ1-2; 9 nucleotides match TRBD1. The CDR3 spans 15 residues. The J segment lost 5 bases and the V segment lost 5 bases, leaving 9 bases of the junction unmatched. In germline, CDR1 is MNHEY, CDR2 SVGAGI. The CDR3, as DNA: TGTGCCAGCAGTAGGGACAGGGCCACGCTTTATGGCTACACCTTC. It translates to CASSRDRATLYGYTF.

This clone was picked up one time. Germline and junction disagree at one end, which may indicate a read error. This chain connects TRBV15 to TRBJ1-1; 7 positions match TRBD1. The germline gives CDR1 LNHNV, CDR2 YYDKDF (reference sequence). The CDR3 sequence is 12 residues long. The CDR3 DNA reads as TGTGCCACCAGCAGAGATGAGGGACAGCCTCGGTTT. This gives the protein CATSRDEGQPRF.

This sequence joins TRBV27 and TRBJ2-7; D may be TRBD2 (6 bases). Germline loops: CDR1 MNHEY, CDR2 SMNVEV (reference sequence). Trimming took 7 bases from V and 1 from J, leaving 14 bases between them. The CDR3 contains 14 residues. CDR3 protein: CASNSDGGSYEQYF. Here the CDR3 DNA reads TGTGCCAGCAACTCTGACGGGGGTTCCTACGAGCAGTACTTC.

This clone has only one observation. The genes are TRBV6-5 and TRBJ2-1, with TRBD1 matching over 10 bases. The CDR3 sequence is 14 residues long. Per the germline V gene, CDR1 is MNHEY and CDR2 is SVGAGI. Unmatched junction bases numbered 5, after V lost 6 bases and J lost 6 bases. The CDR3 DNA is TGTGCCAGCAGCTATCGGACAGGGGGCAATGAGCAGTTCTTC. Amino acids: CASSYRTGGNEQFF.

V usage is TRBV4-3 and J usage is TRBJ2-1, with 9 bases that match TRBD2. The CDR3 extends over 19 amino acids. V lost 0 bases and J lost 5; bases outside the gene matches: 14. From germline, CDR1 is LGHNA and CDR2 YSLEER. In DNA form, the CDR3 reads TGCGCCAGCAGCCAAGAAGGGCCTAGCGGGACCTCGGTACACAATGAGCAGTTCTTC. Its protein is CASSQEGPSGTSVHNEQFF.

This chain connects TRBV7-9 to TRBJ1-1; D may be TRBD1 (6 bases). Germline CDR1 reads SEHNR; CDR2 reads FQNEAQ (reference sequence). The CDR3 covers 14 residues. With 4 bases removed from V and 5 bases from J, the gap between germline ends came to 14 bases. CDR3 DNA: TGTGCCAGCAGCTCGGACAGCCAGGCGACTGAAGCTTTCTTT. Amino acids: CASSSDSQATEAFF.

This clone was found once. This sequence joins TRBV7-9 and TRBJ2-2, with D possibly matching TRBD1 (6 bases). The germline V and J ends were trimmed by 7 bases and 3 bases, with 12 bases remaining between them. Per germline, CDR1 SEHNR and CDR2 FQNEAQ (reference sequence). This CDR3 comprises 14 residues. CDR3 region: CASTQGADTGELFF. CDR3 DNA sequence: TGTGCCAGCACACAGGGAGCGGACACCGGGGAGCTGTTTTTT.

This chain connects TRBV4-1 to TRBJ1-4; unclear D gene. V was pared by 0 bases and J by 8 bases, with 13 bases between. The CDR3 covers 15 residues. Germline V lookup: CDR1 MGHRA, CDR2 YSYEKL. Written as DNA, the CDR3 is TGCGCCAGCAGCCAAGATGGAGGCGGGCAGGAAAAACTGTTTTTT. It specifies CASSQDGGGQEKLFF.

The chain recombines TRBV2 with TRBJ2-7; a possible D gene is TRBD2 (5 bases). Trimming removed 2 bases at V and 2 bases at J, with 13 bases between. This CDR3 is built from 15 residues. Germline V gene data show CDR1 as SNHLY and CDR2 as FYNNEI. The CDR3 DNA is TGTGCCAGCAGTGAAATTGTAGCGAGGCCCTACGAGCAGTACTTC. Translating it yields CASSEIVARPYEQYF.